The clone carrying this T cell receptor (beta chain) was detected only a few times. No antigen is known for it. This sample is drawn from a study of T cells after yellow fever vaccination. Study results and limitations: After the booster, 96% of CD4 and about nine tenths of CD8 primary-response clones were re-detected. Bulk-population clonotypes that are abundant could appear as contaminants in FACS-sorted repertoires. It was a small share of clonotypes that appeared in both CD4 and CD8 compartments.

One entry per CDR3 protein results from TCRdb running MiXCR on the 5' RACE reads. The sample carries a few hundred thousand distinct CDR3 sequences, roughly 6.8% recorded once. The TCR originated in a young man who received the YFV17D yellow fever vaccine. Sequencing was performed on PBMCs, taken around 45 days after the first yellow fever vaccination.

This CDR3 is CASSSPGQIYNSPLHF. CDR3 nucleotides: TGTGCCAGCAGCTCCCCGGGACAAATTTATAATTCACCCCTCCACTTT. The genes are TRBV7-2 and TRBJ1-6; TRBD1 might be the D (6 bases). This CDR3 region has 16 residues. The germline V gene has CDR1 SGHTA and CDR2 FQGNSA. The ends were cut back, 4 bases at V and 4 bases at J, with 14 bases in the middle.